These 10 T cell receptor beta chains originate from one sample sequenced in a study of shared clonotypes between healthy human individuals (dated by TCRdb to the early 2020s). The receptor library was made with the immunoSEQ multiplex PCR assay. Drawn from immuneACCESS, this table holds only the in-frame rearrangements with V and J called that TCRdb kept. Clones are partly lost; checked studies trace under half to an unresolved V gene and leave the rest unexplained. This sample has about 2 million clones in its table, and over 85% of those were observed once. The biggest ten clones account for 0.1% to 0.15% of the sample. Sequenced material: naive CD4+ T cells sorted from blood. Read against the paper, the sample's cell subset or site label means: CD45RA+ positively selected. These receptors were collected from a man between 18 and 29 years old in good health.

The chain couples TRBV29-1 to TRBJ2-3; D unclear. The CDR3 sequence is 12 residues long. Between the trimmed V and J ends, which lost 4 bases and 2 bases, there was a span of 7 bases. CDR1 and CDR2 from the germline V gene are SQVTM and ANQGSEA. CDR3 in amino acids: CSVGTATDTQYF. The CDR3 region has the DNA TGCAGCGTTGGAACAGCCACAGATACGCAGTATTTT.

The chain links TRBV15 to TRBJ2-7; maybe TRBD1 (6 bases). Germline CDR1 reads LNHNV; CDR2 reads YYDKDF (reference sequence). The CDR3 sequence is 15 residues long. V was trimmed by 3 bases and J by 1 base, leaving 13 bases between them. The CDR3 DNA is TGTGCCACCAGCAGTGATTTCCAGGGGTCCTACGAGCAGTACTTC. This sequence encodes CATSSDFQGSYEQYF.

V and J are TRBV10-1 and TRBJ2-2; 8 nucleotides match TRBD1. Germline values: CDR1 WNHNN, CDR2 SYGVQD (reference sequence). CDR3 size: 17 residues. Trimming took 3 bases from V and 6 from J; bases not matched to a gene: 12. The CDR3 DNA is TGCGCCAGCAGTGAAAGGACAGGGCCCCCGTCTCCCGGGGAGCTGTTTTTT. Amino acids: CASSERTGPPSPGELFF.

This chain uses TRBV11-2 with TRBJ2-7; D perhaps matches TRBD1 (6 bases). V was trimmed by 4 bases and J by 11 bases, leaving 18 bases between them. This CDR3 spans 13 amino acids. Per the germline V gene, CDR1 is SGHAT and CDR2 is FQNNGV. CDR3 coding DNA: TGTGCCAGCAGCTCTACCCAGGGGCCCGGGGAGTACTTC. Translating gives CASSSTQGPGEYF.

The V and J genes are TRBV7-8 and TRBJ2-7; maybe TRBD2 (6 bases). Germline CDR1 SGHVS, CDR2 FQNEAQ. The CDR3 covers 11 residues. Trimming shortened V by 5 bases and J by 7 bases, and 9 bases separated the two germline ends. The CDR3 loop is CASSAREEQYF. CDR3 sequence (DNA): TGTGCCAGCAGCGCCCGGGAGGAGCAGTACTTC.

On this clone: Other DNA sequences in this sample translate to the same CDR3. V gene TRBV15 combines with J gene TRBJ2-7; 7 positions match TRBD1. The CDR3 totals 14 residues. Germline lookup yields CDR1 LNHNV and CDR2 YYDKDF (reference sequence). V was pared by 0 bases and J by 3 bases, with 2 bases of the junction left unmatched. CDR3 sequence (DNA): TGTGCCACCAGCAGAGATCGACAGGGCTACGAGCAGTACTTC. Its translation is CATSRDRQGYEQYF.

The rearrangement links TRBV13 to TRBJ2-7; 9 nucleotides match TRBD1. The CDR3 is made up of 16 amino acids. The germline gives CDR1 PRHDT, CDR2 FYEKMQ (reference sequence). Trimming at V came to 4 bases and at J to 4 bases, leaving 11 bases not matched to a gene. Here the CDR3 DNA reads TGTGCCAGCAGCTGGCTAAAGGGACAGGGTGGATACGAGCAGTACTTC. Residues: CASSWLKGQGGYEQYF. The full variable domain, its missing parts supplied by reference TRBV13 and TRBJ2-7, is AAGVIQSPRHLIKEKRETATLKCYPIPRHDTVYWYQQGPGQDPQFLISFYEKMQSDKGSIPDRFSAQQFSDYHSELNMSSLELGDSALYFCASSWLKGQGGYEQYFGPGTRLTVT.

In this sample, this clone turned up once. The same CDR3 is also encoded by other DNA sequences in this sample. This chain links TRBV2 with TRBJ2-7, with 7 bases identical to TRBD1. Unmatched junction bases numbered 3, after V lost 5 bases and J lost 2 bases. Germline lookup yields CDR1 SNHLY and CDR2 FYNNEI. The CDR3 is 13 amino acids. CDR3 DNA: TGTGCCAGCAGTAAAGACAGGGCCTACGAGCAGTACTTC. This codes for CASSKDRAYEQYF.

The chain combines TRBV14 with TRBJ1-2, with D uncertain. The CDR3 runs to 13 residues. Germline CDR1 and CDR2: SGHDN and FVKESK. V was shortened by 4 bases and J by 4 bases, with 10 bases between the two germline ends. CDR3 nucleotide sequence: TGTGCCAGCAGCCTTAGCAGTAGCTATGGCTACACCTTC. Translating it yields CASSLSSSYGYTF. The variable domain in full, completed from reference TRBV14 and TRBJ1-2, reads EAGVTQFPSHSVIEKGQTVTLRCDPISGHDNLYWYRRVMGKEIKFLLHFVKESKQDESGMPNNRFLAERTGGTYSTLKVQPAELEDSGVYFCASSLSSSYGYTFGSGTRLTVV.

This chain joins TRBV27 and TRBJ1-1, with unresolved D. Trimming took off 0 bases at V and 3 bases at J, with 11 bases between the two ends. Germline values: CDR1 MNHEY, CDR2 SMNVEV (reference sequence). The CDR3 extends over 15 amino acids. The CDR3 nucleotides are TGTGCCAGCAGTTTATCGAAAAAGGGTGACACTGAAGCTTTCTTT. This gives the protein CASSLSKKGDTEAFF.